This is a list of T cell receptor beta chains from one sample in a study of T cell changes during pregnancy in multiple sclerosis. Sequenced by immunoSEQ multiplex PCR; TCRdb stores in-frame clones only, minus some. Here the sample spans about 33,000 clones, about 91% being singletons. Sequenced here: CD4+ T cells from peripheral blood mononuclear cells, sampled in the third trimester of pregnancy. These receptors all come from a female donor in good health, enrolled as a control in a pregnancy study. The CDR3 runs from the conserved cysteine through the conserved F or W. The D gene is left open where the match is weak. The listing skips clone size in some rows; elsewhere it reads once, few, many or a size class.

v_call	j_call	clone_size	d_call	cdr3_aa	cdr3_nt
TRBV6-5	TRBJ2-7	.	TRBD1	CASSYSAGQGAYEQYF	TGTGCCAGCAGTTACTCCGCGGGACAGGGGGCCTACGAGCAGTACTTC
TRBV5-1	TRBJ2-2	few	.	CASSFWGTDTGELFF	TGCGCCAGCAGCTTTTGGGGCACGGACACCGGGGAGCTGTTTTTT
TRBV7-2	TRBJ2-5	.	TRBD1	CASSLVIAGGETQYF	TGTGCCAGCAGCTTAGTTATAGCAGGGGGAGAGACCCAGTACTTC
TRBV28	TRBJ2-2	.	.	CASSWVLLASANTGELFF	TGTGCTTCATCCTGGGTTTTGTTAGCCTCAGCGAACACCGGGGAGCTGTTTTTT
TRBV10-3	TRBJ1-3	.	TRBD1	CAISESGQGSGNTIYF	TGTGCCATCAGTGAGTCAGGACAGGGGTCTGGAAACACCATATATTTT
TRBV5-4	TRBJ2-3	.	.	CASSLTGTDTQYF	TGTGCCAGCAGCTTGACTGGCACAGATACGCAGTATTTT
TRBV19	TRBJ1-5	few	.	CASSLGQYQPQHF	TGTGCCAGTAGTTTAGGGCAGTATCAGCCCCAGCATTTT
TRBV7-2	TRBJ2-2	.	.	CASSSPTRGNPGELFF	TGTGCCAGCAGCTCTCCTACCAGGGGTAACCCCGGGGAGCTGTTTTTT
TRBV7-7	TRBJ2-3	.	TRBD2	CASSLAGDVDTQYF	TGTGCTAGCAGCTTAGCGGGAGACGTGGATACGCAGTATTTT
TRBV4-2	TRBJ2-2	.	TRBD2	CASSQDIAGGQTGELFF	TGTGCCAGCAGCCAAGATATAGCGGGGGGGCAAACCGGGGAGCTGTTTTTT
TRBV27	TRBJ2-2	once	.	CASSLSTAGTGELFF	TGTGCCAGCAGTTTATCGACAGCAGGGACAGGGGAGCTGTTTTTT
TRBV28	TRBJ1-2	.	.	CASSLAPRGNYGYTF	TGTGCCAGCAGTTTAGCCCCGAGAGGAAACTATGGCTACACCTTC
TRBV11-2	TRBJ2-3	.	TRBD1	CASSPTGFADTQYF	TGTGCCAGCAGCCCGACAGGGTTTGCAGATACGCAGTATTTT
TRBV7-2	TRBJ1-5	.	.	CASSLRGEQPQHF	TGTGCCAGCAGCTTAAGAGGTGAGCAGCCCCAGCATTTT
TRBV28	TRBJ2-1	.	.	CASSPRGAREQFF	TGTGCCAGCAGTCCCCGGGGGGCACGAGAGCAGTTCTTC